Below are 11 T cell receptor beta chains sequenced from a single sample in a study of vaccination and CD4 T cells after COVID-19 (dated 2022 in TCRdb). Antigens of these TCRs are unknown. This sample's treatment or condition label indicates: roughly 10-day PBMC culture with coronavirus spike peptide pools or control peptides (ViraFEST assay). The library was made by PCR. Data came from an Illumina iSeq 100. At the Johns Hopkins FTIC core, DNA from the cultured CD4+ T cells underwent TCR sequencing with the Oncomine TCR Beta short-read assay. TCRdb reworked the public reads: Q25 trimming with fastp, MiXCR clone assembly, productive beta chains retained. Identical CDR3 proteins give one entry, which carries the most common genes and DNA. In this sample the table shows tens of thousands of distinct CDR3 sequences, under 55% of which occur a single time. The ten most abundant clones make up roughly 4.8% of the sample.

The sequencing sample was made of CD4+ T cells from blood, cultured in vitro. The source is a human donor who had recovered from COVID-19.

Only one count was recorded for this clonotype. DNA of the CDR3: TGTGCCAGCAGCTTACTACTAAATTACGAGCAGTACTTC. Amino acids: CASSLLLNYEQYF. This chain joins TRBV7-2 and TRBJ2-7; D not resolved. Trimming shortened V by 2 bases and J by 4 bases, and 9 bases separated the two germline ends. CDR1 and CDR2 (germline): SGHTA, FQGNSA. CDR3 length: 13 amino acids.

DNA of the CDR3: TGTGCCAGCAGCTTCTCATACAGGGGGCCGGGGGAGCAGTACTTC. The encoded protein is CASSFSYRGPGEQYF. This chain links TRBV7-9 with TRBJ2-7; 9 bases align to TRBD1. Germline CDR1 reads SEHNR; CDR2 reads FQNEAQ (reference sequence). Germline trimming cut 3 bases from V and 7 bases from J; bases unmatched to any gene: 10. The CDR3 spans 15 residues.

This clonotype was recorded a few times. The V and J genes are TRBV6-1 and TRBJ1-6, with D perhaps matching TRBD1 (5 bases). CDR1 is MNHNS, CDR2 SASEGT, per germline. The V gene lost 3 bases and the J gene lost 7 bases, with 16 bases spanning the gap. The CDR3 totals 16 residues. The CDR3 coding sequence is TGTGCCAGCAGTGAGTTAGGCAGGGCTGGCAATTCACCCCTCCACTTT. Protein product: CASSELGRAGNSPLHF.

J is TRBJ2-3 and V is TRBV20-1; 8 nucleotides agree with TRBD2. The V segment lost 8 bases and the J segment 0 bases; nucleotides outside the gene matches: 10. The germline V gene encodes CDR1 DFQATT and CDR2 SNEGSKA (reference sequence). This CDR3 is built from 15 residues. Written as DNA, the CDR3 is TGCAGTTACCTCCCGGGAGGGACAAGCACAGATACGCAGTATTTT. This sequence encodes CSYLPGGTSTDTQYF.

J is TRBJ1-2 and V is TRBV27; D gene uncertain. With 5 bases removed from V and 6 bases from J, the gap between germline ends came to 16 bases. Looked up from germline, CDR1 is MNHEY and CDR2 is SMNVEV (reference sequence). This CDR3 is built from 14 residues. DNA of the CDR3: TGTGCCAGCAGTAAGGGTGGAGGGATGGATGGCTACACCTTC. Translated, it gives CASSKGGGMDGYTF.

The rearrangement joins TRBV5-4 to TRBJ1-6; 8 bases align to TRBD1. J lost 6 bases, V lost 0 bases, and 8 bases had no gene match. Germline V lookup: CDR1 SGHNT, CDR2 YYREEE (reference sequence). The CDR3 spans 17 residues. DNA of the CDR3: TGTGCCAGCAGCTTGGGACGAGGACAGGGACCTAATTCACCCCTCCACTTT. Amino acid sequence: CASSLGRGQGPNSPLHF.

Comment on this clonotype: Its ends do not fully match the called genes, so a read error is possible. The V gene is TRBV20-1, the J gene TRBJ1-2; D possibly corresponds to TRBD1 (5 bases). The germline CDR1 and CDR2 sequences are DFQATT and SNEGSKA (reference sequence). This CDR3 region has 12 residues. The CDR3 is CSASVTDYGHTF. The DNA for the CDR3 is TGCAGTGCTAGTGTGACAGACTATGGCCACACCTTC.

V is TRBV6-2 or TRBV6-3 and J is TRBJ1-2; D gene ambiguous. V lost 5 bases and J 6 bases, leaving 10 bases between the germline ends. CDR3 length equals 12 residues. Germline V CDR1 and CDR2: MNHEY, SVGEGT. The CDR3 DNA is TGTGCCAGCAGTCCCATGTCCCATGGCTACACCTTC. Its translation is CASSPMSHGYTF.

The chain links TRBV7-2 to TRBJ2-5; 15 nucleotides match TRBD2. CDR1 is SGHTA, CDR2 FQGNSA, per germline. V dropped 7 bases and J dropped 2; count of bases not matched to a gene: 5. This CDR3 contains 16 residues. CDR3 coding DNA: TGTGCCAGCACATCGGGACTAGCGGGGGGTCAAGAGACCCAGTACTTC. Amino acids: CASTSGLAGGQETQYF. The complete variable domain, with remaining parts taken from reference TRBV7-2 and TRBJ2-5, reads GAGVSQSPSNKVTEKGKDVELRCDPISGHTALYWYRQSLGQGLEFLIYFQGNSAPDKSGLPSDRFSAERTGGSVSTLTIQRTQQEDSAVYLCASTSGLAGGQETQYFGPGTRLLVL.

The rearrangement joins TRBV18 to TRBJ2-4; TRBD1 matches at 10 bases. With 2 bases clipped from V and 6 bases from J, the junction kept 4 bases outside the gene matches. CDR1 and CDR2 (germline): KGHSH, LQKENI. CDR3 size: 15 residues. The DNA of the CDR3 is TGTGCCAGCTCACCAACTGGGACAGGGGCAAACATTCAGTACTTC. This translates into CASSPTGTGANIQYF.

The chain carries TRBV6-2 or TRBV6-3 and TRBJ1-1; D is possibly TRBD1 (6 bases). This CDR3 contains 15 residues. Trimming removed 2 bases from V and 1 base from J, with 11 bases in between. Germline CDR1 and CDR2: MNHEY and SVGEGT. This CDR3 reads CASSYVWGANTEAFF. The CDR3 DNA is TGTGCCAGCAGTTACGTCTGGGGGGCGAACACTGAAGCTTTCTTT.